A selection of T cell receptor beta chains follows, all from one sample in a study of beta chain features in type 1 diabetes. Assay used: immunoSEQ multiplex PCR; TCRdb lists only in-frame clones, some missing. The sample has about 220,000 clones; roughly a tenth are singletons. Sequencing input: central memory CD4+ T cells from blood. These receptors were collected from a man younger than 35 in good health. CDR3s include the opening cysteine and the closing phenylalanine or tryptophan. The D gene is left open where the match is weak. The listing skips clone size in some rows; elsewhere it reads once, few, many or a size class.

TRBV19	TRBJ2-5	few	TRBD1	CASSTRGQKGETQYF	TGTGCCAGTAGTACCCGGGGACAGAAGGGAGAGACCCAGTACTTC
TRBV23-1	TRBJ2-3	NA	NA	CASSPARSWYTDTQYF	TGCGCCAGCAGTCCCGCGAGATCGTGGTACACAGATACGCAGTATTTT
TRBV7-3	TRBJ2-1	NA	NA	CASSPDSNSYNEQFF	TGTGCCAGCAGCCCTGACTCCAACTCCTACAATGAGCAGTTCTTC
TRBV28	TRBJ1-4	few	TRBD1	CASSPDRANEKLFF	TGTGCCAGCAGTCCCGACAGGGCTAATGAAAAACTGTTTTTT
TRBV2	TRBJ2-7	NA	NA	CASTYSNYEQYF	TGTGCCAGCACTTACAGCAACTACGAGCAGTACTTC
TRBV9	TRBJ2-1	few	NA	CASSGSVRSYNEQFF	TGTGCCAGCAGCGGTAGCGTCCGCTCCTACAATGAGCAGTTCTTC
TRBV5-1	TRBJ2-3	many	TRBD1	CASRMDRIRDTQYF	TGCGCCAGCAGGATGGACAGGATTAGAGATACGCAGTATTTT
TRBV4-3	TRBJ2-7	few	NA	CASSQDWGGREQYF	TGCGCCAGCAGCCAAGATTGGGGGGGCCGGGAGCAGTACTTC
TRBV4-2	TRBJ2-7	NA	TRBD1	CASSLRYGTAYEQYF	TGTGCCAGCAGCCTCCGATATGGGACAGCCTACGAGCAGTACTTC
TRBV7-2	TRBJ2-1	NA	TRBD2	CASSLTSGRTKFF	TGTGCCAGCAGCTTGACTAGCGGGAGGACCAAGTTCTTC
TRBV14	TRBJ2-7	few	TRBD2	CASSPLMGGRADEQYF	TGTGCCAGCAGCCCCTTAATGGGCGGGAGGGCCGACGAGCAGTACTTC
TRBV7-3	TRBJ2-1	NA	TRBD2	CASSLRGGTGNEQFF	TGTGCCAGCAGCTTAAGGGGGGGAACAGGCAATGAGCAGTTCTTC
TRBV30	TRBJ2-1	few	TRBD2	CAWSVPRSGSNEQFF	TGTGCCTGGAGTGTACCGCGGAGCGGGAGCAATGAGCAGTTCTTC
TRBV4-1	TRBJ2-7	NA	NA	CASSQDRTGYEQYF	TGCGCCAGCAGCCAAGATAGGACGGGCTACGAGCAGTACTTC
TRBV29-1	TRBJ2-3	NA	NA	CSARQGTDTQYF	TGCAGCGCGCGACAGGGCACAGATACGCAGTATTTT
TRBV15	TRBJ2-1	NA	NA	CATSRDGVAAYGEQFF	TGTGCCACCAGCAGAGACGGAGTAGCGGCATACGGTGAGCAGTTCTTC
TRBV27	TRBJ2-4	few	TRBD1	CASSLQGNGIQYF	TGTGCCAGCAGCCTACAGGGGAACGGCATTCAGTACTTC
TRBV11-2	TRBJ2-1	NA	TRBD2	CASSSLAGVTYNEQFF	TGTGCCAGCAGCTCCTTAGCGGGAGTAACCTACAATGAGCAGTTCTTC
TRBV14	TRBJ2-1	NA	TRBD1	CASSQDPGGIYNEQFF	TGTGCCAGCAGCCAAGACCCAGGGGGAATCTACAATGAGCAGTTCTTC